The TCR beta chain under discussion was sequenced for a study of blood T cell repertoires in COVID-19. V was pared by 4 bases and J by 0 bases, with 5 bases of the junction left unmatched. There are 16 residues in the CDR3. Per the germline V gene, CDR1 is SGHRS and CDR2 is YFSETQ. Using immunoSEQ multiplex PCR, the repertoire was profiled, and TCRdb retains in-frame clones only, with some absent. Of over 40,000 clones listed, 91% were seen once; the top ten hold just under 6.5%. Source material: peripheral blood. This receptor was identified in an older man with active COVID-19. J is TRBJ2-5 and V is TRBV5-1; 11 bases match TRBD2. In DNA form, the CDR3 reads TGCGCCAGCAGCCTCACGACTAGCGGGGACCAAGAGACCCAGTACTTC. Protein product: CASSLTTSGDQETQYF.